These 23 T cell receptor beta chains came from one sample sequenced in a study of OX40 agonist ivuxolimab in advanced cancers. Profiled with immunoSEQ multiplex PCR; TCRdb holds only in-frame clones, not every one. The sample lists around 72,000 clones, roughly 87% occurring once. This specimen consisted of CD4+ or CD8+ T cells sorted from blood, obtained in a trial of the OX40 agonist ivuxolimab. The origin of the receptors is an adult with an advanced solid tumor such as melanoma, head and neck, liver or kidney cancer.

This chain connects TRBV7-9 to TRBJ1-2, with 8 bases aligning to TRBD1. Germline values: CDR1 SEHNR, CDR2 FQNEAQ (reference sequence). Trimming at V came to 3 bases and at J to 8 bases, leaving 17 bases not matched to a gene. This CDR3 is built from 17 residues. The CDR3 loop is CASSFGSGGAMVWGYTF. DNA for the CDR3: TGTGCCAGCAGCTTCGGCTCAGGGGGCGCAATGGTTTGGGGCTACACCTTC. Full variable domain (missing parts from reference TRBV7-9 and TRBJ1-2): DTGVSQNPRHKITKRGQNVTFRCDPISEHNRLYWYRQTLGQGPEFLTYFQNEAQLEKSRLLSDRFSAERPKGSFSTLEIQRTEQGDSAMYLCASSFGSGGAMVWGYTFGSGTRLTVV.

V and J are TRBV11-2 and TRBJ2-1, with 7 bases that match TRBD1. Germline V gives CDR1 SGHAT, CDR2 FQNNGV. The CDR3 sequence is 14 residues long. After removal of 4 bases from V and 6 bases from J, the junction contained 6 bases not matched to a gene. The CDR3 spells CASSWTRGSNEQFF. CDR3 sequence (DNA): TGTGCCAGCAGCTGGACCAGGGGGTCCAATGAGCAGTTCTTC.

The chain couples TRBV19 to TRBJ1-5; 7 bases fit TRBD1. Trimming took 5 bases from V and 4 from J; bases not matched to a gene: 11. This CDR3 contains 16 residues. CDR1 LNHDA and CDR2 SQIVND come from the germline V gene (reference sequence). The CDR3 DNA follows: TGTGCCAGTAGTTTCGGAGGGGGCATCCCAAATCAGCCCCAGCATTTT. As protein: CASSFGGGIPNQPQHF.

The V gene is TRBV15, the J gene TRBJ2-1; D is uncertain. CDR1 and CDR2 from the germline V gene are LNHNV and YYDKDF (reference sequence). The CDR3 covers 11 residues. Trimming left V 6 bases short and J 4 bases short, with 4 bases between. CDR3 in DNA: TGTGCCACCAGGGGATACAATGAGCAGTTCTTC. It translates to CATRGYNEQFF.

V usage is TRBV5-1 and J usage is TRBJ2-1; D is unclear. This CDR3 contains 14 residues. Germline V gene data show CDR1 as SGHRS and CDR2 as YFSETQ. The V end lost 3 bases, the J end lost 3 bases, and 10 bases lay between the germline ends. The CDR3: CASSSDRVYNEQFF. As DNA, the CDR3 is TGCGCCAGCAGCTCTGACCGGGTCTACAATGAGCAGTTCTTC. The full variable domain, its missing parts supplied by reference TRBV5-1 and TRBJ2-1, is KAGVTQTPRYLIKTRGQQVTLSCSPISGHRSVSWYQQTPGQGLQFLFEYFSETQRNKGNFPGRFSGRQFSNSRSEMNVSTLELGDSALYLCASSSDRVYNEQFFGPGTRLTVL.

The rearrangement uses TRBV27 and TRBJ2-2, with D perhaps matching TRBD2 (5 bases). The CDR3 loop spans 16 amino acids. Germline V gene lookup returns CDR1 MNHEY and CDR2 SMNVEV (reference sequence). The V and J ends lost 5 bases and 0 bases respectively, with 13 bases between them. The CDR3: CASSPLGAPNTGELFF. Here the CDR3 DNA reads TGTGCCAGCAGTCCACTGGGAGCCCCGAACACCGGGGAGCTGTTTTTT.

The chain carries TRBV15 and TRBJ1-2, with D tentatively TRBD1 (6 bases). With 5 bases removed from V and 4 bases from J, the gap between germline ends came to 14 bases. CDR3 length: 14 amino acids. Germline V CDR1 and CDR2: LNHNV, YYDKDF (reference sequence). DNA of the CDR3: TGTGCCACCAGCGGATACAGGGTTACCTATGGCTACACCTTC. As protein: CATSGYRVTYGYTF.

Of note for this clone: One junction end disagrees with the germline gene, perhaps due to a read error. This chain connects TRBV7-8 to TRBJ2-3; 7 bases fit TRBD2. Germline CDR1 reads SGHVS; CDR2 reads FQNEAQ. The CDR3 contains 17 residues. CDR3: CASSFPMAAGSTDTQYF. The CDR3 DNA reads as TGTGCCAGCAGCTTCCCGATGGCAGCGGGGAGCACTGATACGCAGTATTTT.

This chain links TRBV5-6 with TRBJ1-6; TRBD1 might be the D (6 bases). From germline, CDR1 is SGHDT and CDR2 YYEEEE. This CDR3 is 16 amino acids long. Deletions cut 0 bases from V and 5 bases from J, with 12 bases between. The CDR3 DNA sequence: TGTGCCAGCAGCTTGGTATCGGGGGCGAATAATTCACCCCTCCACTTT. It is translated as CASSLVSGANNSPLHF.

This clone came up a few times. The chain uses TRBV2 and TRBJ1-5, with TRBD1 matching 7 bases. The V segment lost 5 bases and the J segment 5 bases; nucleotides outside the gene matches: 3. Germline-derived CDR1 and CDR2 are SNHLY and FYNNEI. CDR3 size: 13 residues. This CDR3 reads CASSFDRDQPQHF. The CDR3 DNA is TGTGCCAGCAGTTTCGACAGGGATCAGCCCCAGCATTTT.

The gene calls are TRBV28 and TRBJ2-5, with unresolved D. The J call may be faulty, since TRBJ2-7 better matches the DNA end. Germline assignment: CDR1 MDHEN and CDR2 SYDVKM. The CDR3 totals 12 residues. The CDR3 sequence: CASSLGSYEQYF. For the CDR3, the DNA is TGTGCCAGCAGTCTAGGCTCCTACGAGCAGTACTTC.

The rearrangement joins TRBV21-1 to TRBJ2-7; TRBD1 reflects the table's D call only, with no check against the DNA. TRBV21-1 is classified as a pseudogene. The CDR3 is made up of 16 amino acids. Here the CDR3 reads CASSKGGGQTYYEQYF. CDR3 DNA: TGTGCCAGCAGCAAAGGAGGTGGACAGACCTACTACGAGCAGTACTTC.

Worth noting for this clone: The junction and the germline gene differ at one end; a read error may be behind it. This sequence joins TRBV5-1 and TRBJ2-7, with a weak D call TRBD2 (6 bases). This CDR3 has 13 amino acids. Germline V lookup: CDR1 SGHRS, CDR2 YFSETQ. CDR3 in DNA: TGTGCCAGCAGCTTCGGGGGTCCTTACGAGCAGTACTTC. This translates into CASSFGGPYEQYF.

The V call is TRBV7-9, the J call TRBJ1-4; a possible D gene is TRBD1 (6 bases). V lost 1 base and J 5 bases, leaving 8 bases between the germline ends. The CDR3 covers 14 residues. Germline V gives CDR1 SEHNR, CDR2 FQNEAQ (reference sequence). CDR3 DNA sequence: TGTGCCAGCAGCTTAGGTAGGGGGAATGAAAAACTGTTTTTT. Its protein product is CASSLGRGNEKLFF.

This chain joins TRBV7-2 and TRBJ2-7, with a possible D match to TRBD1 (6 bases). Germline lookup yields CDR1 SGHTA and CDR2 FQGNSA. The CDR3 is 15 residues long. V was clipped by 1 base and J by 0 bases, with 10 bases between them. The chain's CDR3 is CASSLDQGPSYEQYF. CDR3 nucleotide sequence: TGTGCCAGCAGCTTAGACCAGGGGCCCTCCTACGAGCAGTACTTC. Looking up the rest from reference TRBV7-2 and TRBJ2-7 gives the full variable domain: GAGVSQSPSNKVTEKGKDVELRCDPISGHTALYWYRQSLGQGLEFLIYFQGNSAPDKSGLPSDRFSAERTGGSVSTLTIQRTQQEDSAVYLCASSLDQGPSYEQYFGPGTRLTVT.

The chain recombines TRBV7-2 with TRBJ1-6; D perhaps matches TRBD1 (6 bases). V was cut by 4 bases and J by 3 bases, with 13 bases left in between. The CDR3 extends over 16 amino acids. Germline CDR1 reads SGHTA; CDR2 reads FQGNSA. The DNA for the CDR3 is TGTGCCAGCAGCTCCGACAGGTTATACTATAATTCACCCCTCCACTTT. It yields the protein CASSSDRLYYNSPLHF.

The rearrangement joins TRBV4-1 to TRBJ1-2; no definite D call. V dropped 0 bases and J dropped 4 bases, with 15 bases sitting between them. The V gene's germline CDR1 is MGHRA and CDR2 YSYEKL. The CDR3 is made up of 16 amino acids. For the CDR3, the DNA is TGCGCCAGCAGCCAAGATCCCGGTCAGTCCGTCTATGGCTACACCTTC. Its protein is CASSQDPGQSVYGYTF.

The chain couples TRBV4-2 to TRBJ2-7, with 11 bases identical to TRBD1. The germline V gene has CDR1 LGHNA and CDR2 YNFKEQ. Unmatched junction bases numbered 4, after V lost 1 base and J lost 5 bases. The CDR3 loop spans 15 amino acids. The CDR3 here is CASSQVWTGGHEQYF. In nucleotides, the CDR3 is TGTGCCAGCAGCCAAGTATGGACAGGGGGCCACGAGCAGTACTTC.

V and J are TRBV4-2 and TRBJ1-4; D gene unclear. Between the trimmed V and J ends, which lost 5 bases and 4 bases, there was a span of 11 bases. CDR3 length: 14 residues. Germline CDR1 is LGHNA and CDR2 is YNFKEQ. The CDR3 DNA follows: TGTGCCAGCAGCTCAGGACTGTATAATGAAAAACTGTTTTTT. Amino acid sequence: CASSSGLYNEKLFF.

This rearrangement joins TRBV7-9 to TRBJ2-1, with a possible D match to TRBD1 (6 bases). From germline, CDR1 is SEHNR and CDR2 FQNEAQ (reference sequence). Trimming pared 1 base from V and 7 bases from J, leaving 17 bases between. The CDR3 is 16 amino acids. CDR3 region: CASSLVRGSAWNEQFF. The CDR3 nucleotides read TGTGCCAGCAGCTTAGTAAGGGGGTCCGCCTGGAATGAGCAGTTCTTC.

The V call is TRBV25-1, the J call TRBJ2-5; tentative D call: TRBD1 (5 bases). Germline assignment: CDR1 MGHDK and CDR2 SYGVNS. The CDR3 runs to 11 residues. Trimming shortened V by 8 bases and J by 4 bases, and 8 bases separated the two germline ends. The CDR3 region is CASRTGETQYF. CDR3 coding DNA: TGTGCCAGCCGAACAGGAGAGACCCAGTACTTC.

The table lists this clone with a few counts. V is TRBV5-1 and J is TRBJ2-7; D tentatively reads TRBD1 or TRBD2 (5 bases each). V lost 0 bases and J 4 bases, leaving 14 bases between the germline ends. This CDR3 region has 15 residues. Germline CDR1 and CDR2: SGHRS and YFSETQ. CDR3 loop: CASSLGGGPFYEQYF. CDR3 sequence (DNA): TGCGCCAGCAGCTTGGGTGGGGGTCCCTTTTACGAGCAGTACTTC.

The CDR3 loop is CASSRAGSGSTTDTQYF. CDR3 nucleotides: TGCGCCAGCAGCCGTGCGGGGAGCGGCTCGACCACAGATACGCAGTATTTT. This chain connects TRBV4-1 to TRBJ2-3; TRBD2 might be the D (6 bases). The V and J ends lost 4 bases and 2 bases respectively, with 19 bases between them. Germline values: CDR1 MGHRA, CDR2 YSYEKL. The CDR3 runs 17 residues.